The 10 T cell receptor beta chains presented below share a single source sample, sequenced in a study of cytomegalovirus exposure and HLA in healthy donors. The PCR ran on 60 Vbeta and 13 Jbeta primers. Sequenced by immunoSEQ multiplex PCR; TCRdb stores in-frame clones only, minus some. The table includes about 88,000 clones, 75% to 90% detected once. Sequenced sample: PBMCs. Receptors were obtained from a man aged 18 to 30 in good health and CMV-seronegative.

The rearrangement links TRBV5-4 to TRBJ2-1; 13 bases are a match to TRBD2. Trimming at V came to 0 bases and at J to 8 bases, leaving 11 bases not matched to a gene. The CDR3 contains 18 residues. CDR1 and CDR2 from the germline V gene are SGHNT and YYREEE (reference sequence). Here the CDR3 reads CASSLGIPGTSGKDEQFF. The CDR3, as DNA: TGTGCCAGCAGCTTGGGGATCCCAGGGACTAGCGGGAAGGATGAGCAGTTCTTC.

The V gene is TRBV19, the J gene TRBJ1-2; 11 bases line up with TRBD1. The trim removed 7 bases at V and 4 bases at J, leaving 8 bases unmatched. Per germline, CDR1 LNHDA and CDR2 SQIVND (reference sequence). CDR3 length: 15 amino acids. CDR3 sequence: CASTADRGHGYGYTF. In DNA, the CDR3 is TGTGCCAGTACCGCGGACAGGGGGCATGGCTATGGCTACACCTTC.

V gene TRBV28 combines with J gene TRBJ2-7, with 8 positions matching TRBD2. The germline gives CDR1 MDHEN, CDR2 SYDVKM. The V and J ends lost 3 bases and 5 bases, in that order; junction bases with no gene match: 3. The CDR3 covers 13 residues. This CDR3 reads CASSFGLANEQYF. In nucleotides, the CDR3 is TGTGCCAGCAGTTTCGGACTAGCAAACGAGCAGTACTTC.

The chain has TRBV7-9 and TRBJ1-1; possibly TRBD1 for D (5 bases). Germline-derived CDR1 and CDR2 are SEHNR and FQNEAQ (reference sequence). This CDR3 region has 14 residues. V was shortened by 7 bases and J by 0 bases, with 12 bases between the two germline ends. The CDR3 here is CASKGQGLNTEAFF. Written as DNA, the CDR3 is TGTGCCAGCAAAGGGCAGGGCTTGAACACTGAAGCTTTCTTT.

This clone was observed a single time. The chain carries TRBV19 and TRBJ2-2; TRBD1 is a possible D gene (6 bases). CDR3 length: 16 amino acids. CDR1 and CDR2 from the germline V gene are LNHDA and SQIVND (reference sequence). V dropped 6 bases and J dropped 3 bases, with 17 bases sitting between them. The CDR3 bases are TGTGCCAGTAGACCCCCCGATAGGGGGTACACCGGGGAGCTGTTTTTT. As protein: CASRPPDRGYTGELFF.

DNA for the CDR3: TGCGCCAGCAGCCGGCGACTAGCGGGACCGTACGAGCAGTACTTC. This translates into CASSRRLAGPYEQYF. This chain joins TRBV4-3 and TRBJ2-7; TRBD2 agrees at 11 bases. J was trimmed by 4 bases and V by 4 bases; bases with no gene match: 6. This CDR3 has 15 residues. Germline CDR1 LGHNA, CDR2 YSLEER.

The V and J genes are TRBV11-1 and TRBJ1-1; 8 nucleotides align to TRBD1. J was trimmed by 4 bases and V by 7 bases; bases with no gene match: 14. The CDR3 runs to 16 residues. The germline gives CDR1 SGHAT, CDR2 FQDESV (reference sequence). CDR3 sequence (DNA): TGTGCCAGCAAGAAAACCGACAGGGGAGAAGGCACTGAAGCTTTCTTT. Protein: CASKKTDRGEGTEAFF.

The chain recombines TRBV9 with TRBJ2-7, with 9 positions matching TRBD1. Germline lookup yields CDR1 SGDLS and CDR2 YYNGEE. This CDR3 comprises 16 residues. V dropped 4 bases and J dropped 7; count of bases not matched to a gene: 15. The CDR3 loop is CASSPQVGTGIEEQYF. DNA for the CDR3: TGTGCCAGCAGCCCCCAGGTGGGGACAGGGATTGAAGAGCAGTACTTC. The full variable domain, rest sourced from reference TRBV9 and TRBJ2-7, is DSGVTQTPKHLITATGQRVTLRCSPRSGDLSVYWYQQSLDQGLQFLIQYYNGEERAKGNILERFSAQQFPDLHSELNLSSLELGDSALYFCASSPQVGTGIEEQYFGPGTRLTVT.

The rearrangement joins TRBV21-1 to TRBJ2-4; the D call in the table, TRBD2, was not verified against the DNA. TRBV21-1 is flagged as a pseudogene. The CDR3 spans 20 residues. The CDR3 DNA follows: TGTGCCAGCAGCAAATTTTCGTTTGCTAGCGGGGACGGGGCCAAAAACATTCAGTACTTC. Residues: CASSKFSFASGDGAKNIQYF.

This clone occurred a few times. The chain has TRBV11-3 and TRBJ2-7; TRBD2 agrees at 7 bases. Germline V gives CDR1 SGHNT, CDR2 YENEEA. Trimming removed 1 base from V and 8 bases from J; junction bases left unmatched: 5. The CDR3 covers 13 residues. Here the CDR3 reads CASSLGTGGQQYF. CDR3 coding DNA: TGTGCCAGCAGCTTAGGCACGGGAGGACAGCAGTACTTC. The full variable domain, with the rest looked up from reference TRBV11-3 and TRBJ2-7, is EAGVVQSPRYKIIEKKQPVAFWCNPISGHNTLYWYLQNLGQGPELLIRYENEEAVDDSQLPKDRFSAERLKGVDSTLKIQPAELGDSAVYLCASSLGTGGQQYFGPGTRLTVT.